The rows below give T cell receptor beta chains drawn from one sample of a study of CD8+ T cells in alopecia areata. Data came from immunoSEQ multiplex PCR; TCRdb stores just in-frame clones and leaves some out. The repertoire includes about 280,000 clones, roughly 60% of them detected once, and around 1.7% sits in the top ten. The sequencing used CD4+ T cells sorted from blood, collected at week 24, from a patient treated with tofacitinib. These receptors all stem from a human donor with alopecia areata. CDR3s include the opening cysteine and the closing phenylalanine or tryptophan. Not every row has a clone size; where given, it reads once, few, many or a size class.

NA | TRBJ2-7 | TRBV30 | CAWSVHPHEQYF
few | TRBJ1-4 | TRBV6-6 | CASSSQGATNEKLFF
NA | TRBJ2-3 | TRBV5-1 | CASSLVASGGSTDTQYF
NA | TRBJ1-4 | TRBV30 | CAWSVREELFF
NA | TRBJ1-1 | TRBV29-1 | CSVETPGRRNTEAFF
once | TRBJ1-5 | TRBV6-5 | CASSATLDSNQPQHF
NA | TRBJ2-6 | TRBV7-8 | CASSLESSGANVLTF
few | TRBJ2-4 | TRBV29-1 | CSVIPNVPRLGRNIQYF
few | TRBJ1-5 | TRBV10-3 | CAIRGEGNQPQHF
NA | TRBJ1-6 | TRBV4-3 | CASSQEHHSPLHF
NA | TRBJ2-3 | TRBV27 | CASSRDRAPLPDTQYF
NA | TRBJ2-7 | TRBV28 | CASSLLMLAGGYEQYF
once | TRBJ2-6 | TRBV18 | CASSPRAGGSGANVLTF
NA | TRBJ1-5 | TRBV25-1 | CASSEGNRFNQPQHF
few | TRBJ2-1 | TRBV5-4 | CASSLLSSYNEQFF
few | TRBJ2-5 | TRBV29-1 | CSVSDHGSPGTQYF
NA | TRBJ1-1 | TRBV29-1 | CSAQGGVNTEAFF
NA | TRBJ1-2 | TRBV4-1 | CASSQDLQAAGYGYTF
once | TRBJ2-1 | TRBV5-6 | CASSLRGQGDYNEQFF
few | TRBJ2-5 | TRBV5-4 | CASSLGGLAEETQYF
few | TRBJ1-6 | TRBV10-3 | CAIRDREDSPLHF
NA | TRBJ1-5 | TRBV2 | CASSAGAFGNQPQHF
once | TRBJ2-5 | TRBV23-1 | CASSQSTPGQGDQETQYF
NA | TRBJ2-7 | TRBV29-1 | CSVINDGARFEQYF
few | TRBJ2-1 | TRBV7-2 | CASSSNLGAGGPQFF
once | TRBJ1-2 | TRBV25-1 | CASRETGANYGYTF
few | TRBJ1-1 | TRBV7-2 | CASSYLWTLNTEAFF
NA | TRBJ2-2 | TRBV2 | CASSEAGARRPGELFF
once | TRBJ2-7 | TRBV6-5 | CASRPTGGEIYEQYF
few | TRBJ1-1 | TRBV7-2 | CASSLEATRNTEAFF
NA | TRBJ2-7 | TRBV4-1 | CASSQEGYRAYEQYF
NA | TRBJ2-5 | TRBV2 | CASISQETQYF
NA | TRBJ1-3 | TRBV9 | CASSVDGQSGNTIYF
NA | TRBJ2-7 | TRBV30 | CAWSPGVYEQYF
NA | TRBJ1-1 | TRBV7-6 | CASSSLQGRTEAFF
NA | TRBJ2-7 | TRBV30 | CAWSGGGPSYEQYF
few | TRBJ2-7 | TRBV4-1 | CASSRSGGYYEQYF
NA | TRBJ1-5 | TRBV4-1 | CASSRGTLAGNQPQHF
few | TRBJ2-1 | TRBV5-8 | CASSLWLGQGRNEQFF
few | TRBJ2-7 | TRBV29-1 | CSVWDRGGSSYEQYF
NA | TRBJ1-1 | TRBV30 | CAWSVKNTEAFF
NA | TRBJ2-4 | TRBV29-1 | CSVVSTGKNIQYF
few | TRBJ2-5 | TRBV29-1 | CSVTTSGDETQYF
NA | TRBJ2-7 | TRBV30 | CAFSGDSYEQYF
NA | TRBJ2-1 | TRBV9 | CASSVDSYNEQFF
NA | TRBJ1-4 | TRBV5-4 | CASSAQGAGNEKLFF
NA | TRBJ2-5 | TRBV9 | CASSQDRGYQETQYF
NA | TRBJ2-5 | TRBV5-1 | CASSLQETQYF
NA | TRBJ1-4 | TRBV30 | CAWSGNEKLFF
NA | TRBJ1-6 | TRBV6-6 | CASSRRDRGVGPLHF
NA | TRBJ2-1 | TRBV6-1 | CASSDITGSYNEQFF
NA | TRBJ2-3 | TRBV5-4 | CASSSSSADTQYF